The 20 T cell receptor beta chains below come from one sample, sequenced in a study of blood T cell repertoires in COVID-19. TCRdb's table, derived via immunoSEQ multiplex PCR, lists solely in-frame clones and lacks some. The sample shows fewer than 130,000 clones, roughly 84% of them seen only once. Sequenced sample: peripheral blood. All receptors derive from a human donor in a cohort sampled during active COVID-19.

The chain is built from TRBV30 and TRBJ1-4, with TRBD1 matching 7 bases. J lost 4 bases, V lost 2 bases, and 10 bases had no gene match. The germline V gene encodes CDR1 GTSNPN and CDR2 SVGIG (reference sequence). CDR3 length equals 16 residues. CDR3 in DNA: TGTGCCTGGAGTACGGGAGGGGGCGGAGGTAATGAAAAACTGTTTTTT. Translated: CAWSTGGGGGNEKLFF.

The chain employs TRBV2 and TRBJ1-2; D unclear. V was shortened by 7 bases and J by 2 bases, with 14 bases between the two germline ends. This CDR3 has 14 residues. Germline V gives CDR1 SNHLY, CDR2 FYNNEI. The CDR3 loop reads CASTESAGNYGYTF. CDR3 nucleotides: TGTGCCAGCACCGAATCAGCGGGGAACTATGGCTACACCTTC.

The V call is TRBV2, the J call TRBJ2-1, with D perhaps matching TRBD1 (5 bases). The ends were cut back, 1 base at V and 8 bases at J, with 9 bases in the middle. This CDR3 contains 13 residues. Germline loops: CDR1 SNHLY, CDR2 FYNNEI. The CDR3 DNA reads as TGTGCCAGCAGTGAAGGGGCAGGGTATGAGCAGTTCTTC. This codes for CASSEGAGYEQFF.

This chain uses TRBV6-2 or TRBV6-3 with TRBJ1-4, with 7 bases lining up with TRBD1. The CDR3 is 14 amino acids. The germline V gene has CDR1 MNHEY and CDR2 SVGEGT. Trimming at V came to 4 bases and at J to 8 bases, leaving 7 bases not matched to a gene. CDR3 residues: CASSLDRIDEKLFF. In nucleotides, the CDR3 is TGTGCCAGCAGTTTGGACAGGATCGACGAAAAACTGTTTTTT.

This chain uses TRBV4-3 with TRBJ2-2, with TRBD2 matching over 8 bases. This CDR3 has 18 residues. Germline V gene lookup returns CDR1 LGHNA and CDR2 YSLEER. The junction had 8 bases not matched to a gene; V was cut back by 0 bases and J by 2 bases. In DNA, the CDR3 is TGCGCCAGCAGCCAAGAGGTGGTAGCGGGGCTAAACACCGGGGAGCTGTTTTTT. This encodes CASSQEVVAGLNTGELFF.

The chain is built from TRBV9 and TRBJ2-5; D call uncertain. The CDR3 loop spans 13 amino acids. The V gene lost 3 bases and the J gene lost 0 bases, with 6 bases spanning the gap. Germline CDR1 and CDR2: SGDLS and YYNGEE. Written as DNA, the CDR3 is TGTGCCAGCAGCGGATCGGACCAAGAGACCCAGTACTTC. It is translated as CASSGSDQETQYF.

V and J are TRBV27 and TRBJ1-1; possible D gene TRBD1, 5 bases. CDR1 is MNHEY and CDR2 is SMNVEV in the germline V gene (reference sequence). The CDR3 is 15 residues long. V was trimmed by 3 bases and J by 3 bases, leaving 14 bases between them. The CDR3, as DNA: TGTGCCAGCAGTTTCAGGGCAGGAGCTGACACTGAAGCTTTCTTT. The encoded protein is CASSFRAGADTEAFF.

The chain couples TRBV5-1 to TRBJ2-1; 7 nucleotides agree with TRBD1. The length of the CDR3 is 16 residues. Per germline, CDR1 SGHRS and CDR2 YFSETQ. V shed 4 bases, J shed 9 bases, and the junction held 16 bases outside the gene matches. The CDR3 spells CASSRSTGQYDFEQFF. The CDR3 DNA is TGCGCCAGCAGCCGTTCGACAGGGCAGTATGATTTTGAGCAGTTCTTC.

The chain combines TRBV29-1 with TRBJ2-7, with D maybe TRBD2 (6 bases). V was pared by 6 bases and J by 0 bases, with 15 bases between. CDR3 length equals 14 residues. Germline-derived CDR1 and CDR2 are SQVTM and ANQGSEA. The CDR3 DNA is TGCAGCGTCCGGCGGGACGGGAGCTCCTACGAGCAGTACTTC. This encodes CSVRRDGSSYEQYF.

The J gene is TRBJ1-4, the V gene TRBV7-2; TRBD1 aligns across 7 bases. V lost 5 bases, J lost 4 bases, and 7 bases stayed unmatched. Germline-derived CDR1 and CDR2 are SGHTA and FQGNSA. The CDR3 has 15 residues. CDR3 loop: CASSPTGRINEKLFF. DNA for the CDR3: TGTGCCAGCAGCCCGACAGGGCGAATTAATGAAAAACTGTTTTTT.

The rearrangement joins TRBV28 to TRBJ1-4; D not certain. Trimming took 5 bases from V and 7 from J, leaving 11 bases between them. Germline V gives CDR1 MDHEN, CDR2 SYDVKM. The CDR3 sequence is 13 residues long. This CDR3 reads CASSNLAAEKLFF. CDR3 DNA: TGTGCCAGCAGTAACTTGGCGGCTGAAAAACTGTTTTTT. Drawing the rest from reference TRBV28 and TRBJ1-4, the complete variable domain is DVKVTQSSRYLVKRTGEKVFLECVQDMDHENMFWYRQDPGLGLRLIYFSYDVKMKEKGDIPEGYSVSREKKERFSLILESASTNQTSMYLCASSNLAAEKLFFGSGTQLSVL.

Of note for this clone: This same CDR3 is encoded by further DNA sequences in the sample. The gene calls are TRBV3-1 (or the pseudogene TRBV3-2) and TRBJ1-1, with 8 bases lining up with TRBD1. Germline CDR1 LGHDT, CDR2 YNNKEL (reference sequence). V lost 4 bases and J lost 1; bases outside the gene matches: 5. This CDR3 is built from 15 residues. CDR3 DNA: TGTGCCAGCAGCCCGACAGGGGCGCCGAACACTGAAGCTTTCTTT. Residues: CASSPTGAPNTEAFF.

This clone was detected a few times. This chain links TRBV6-2 or TRBV6-3 with TRBJ1-6; D may be TRBD1 (5 bases). V was cut by 0 bases and J by 9 bases, with 27 bases left in between. The germline gives CDR1 MNHEY, CDR2 SVGEGT. The CDR3 sequence is 20 residues long. The CDR3 DNA is TGTGCCAGCAGTTACTCTTGGAGGGTACCTACAGGTCTGAAGGGTTCACCCCTCCACTTT. Residues: CASSYSWRVPTGLKGSPLHF.

V usage is TRBV28 and J usage is TRBJ1-2, with 8 bases fitting TRBD1. Germline V gene sequence: CDR1 MDHEN, CDR2 SYDVKM. The junction had 10 bases not matched to a gene; V was cut back by 8 bases and J by 8 bases. The CDR3 has 13 residues. The DNA for the CDR3 is TGTGCCAGCTACTTACAGGGGGTATTGGGCTACACCTTC. It translates to CASYLQGVLGYTF.

V and J are TRBV11-2 and TRBJ2-5; 8 bases are shared with TRBD1. V lost 6 bases to trimming and J lost 5 bases; unmatched junction nucleotides: 14. Germline loops: CDR1 SGHAT, CDR2 FQNNGV. The CDR3 sequence is 16 residues long. The CDR3 is CASSRTSGQAWETQYF. CDR3 nucleotides: TGTGCCAGCAGTCGAACCTCGGGACAGGCATGGGAGACCCAGTACTTC.

The chain links TRBV2 to TRBJ1-1; D gene unclear. CDR3 size: 13 residues. The V end lost 8 bases, the J end lost 1 base, and 11 bases lay between the germline ends. Per the germline V gene, CDR1 is SNHLY and CDR2 is FYNNEI. The CDR3 DNA follows: TGTGCCAGCTCCGGTGAGAGGAACACTGAAGCTTTCTTT. Protein sequence: CASSGERNTEAFF. Full variable domain (missing parts from reference TRBV2 and TRBJ1-1): EPEVTQTPSHQVTQMGQEVILRCVPISNHLYFYWYRQILGQKVEFLVSFYNNEISEKSEIFDDQFSVERPDGSNFTLKIRSTKLEDSAMYFCASSGERNTEAFFGQGTRLTVV.

The chain employs TRBV7-2 and TRBJ2-7; 14 bases match TRBD2. The CDR3 runs 16 residues. CDR1 and CDR2 from the germline V gene are SGHTA and FQGNSA. Unmatched junction bases numbered 3, after V lost 5 bases and J lost 0 bases. The CDR3 DNA reads as TGTGCCAGCAGCCCCGGGACTAGCGGGAGCTCCTACGAGCAGTACTTC. Translated, it gives CASSPGTSGSSYEQYF. Full variable domain (missing parts from reference TRBV7-2 and TRBJ2-7): GAGVSQSPSNKVTEKGKDVELRCDPISGHTALYWYRQSLGQGLEFLIYFQGNSAPDKSGLPSDRFSAERTGGSVSTLTIQRTQQEDSAVYLCASSPGTSGSSYEQYFGPGTRLTVT.

The chain joins TRBV18 to TRBJ1-1; TRBD1 aligns across 7 bases. Germline values: CDR1 KGHSH, CDR2 LQKENI. V lost 6 bases, J lost 8 bases, and 9 bases stayed unmatched. The CDR3 length is 13 residues. In DNA form, the CDR3 reads TGTGCCAGCTCGCCCGGGGAACAGGGGGAAGCTTTCTTT. Residues: CASSPGEQGEAFF.

This clone was detected only a few times. The chain combines TRBV29-1 with TRBJ2-7, with D perhaps TRBD1 (6 bases). The CDR3 length is 14 residues. From germline, CDR1 is SQVTM and CDR2 ANQGSEA. Trimming removed 7 bases at V and 0 bases at J, with 16 bases between. CDR3 nucleotide sequence: TGCAGCGCTCGGACAGACCAGAGCTCCTACGAGCAGTACTTC. Amino acids: CSARTDQSSYEQYF.

The genes are TRBV29-1 and TRBJ2-7, with a weak D call TRBD1 (5 bases). Trimming pared 1 base from V and 0 bases from J, leaving 19 bases between. The germline gives CDR1 SQVTM, CDR2 ANQGSEA. The CDR3 covers 17 residues. The CDR3 is CSVEGGPRGPSSYEQYF. In nucleotides, the CDR3 is TGCAGCGTTGAAGGGGGCCCAAGAGGTCCGAGCTCCTACGAGCAGTACTTC.